This is a list of T cell receptor beta chains from one sample in a study of cytomegalovirus exposure and HLA in healthy donors. The data were produced by immunoSEQ multiplex PCR, yet TCRdb's version contains in-frame clones alone and is incomplete. The data hold approximately 190,000 clones, with over 65% observed a single time. The sample was PBMCs. The origin of the receptors is a woman aged 45 to 65 in good health and CMV-seropositive. CDR3s include the opening cysteine and the closing phenylalanine or tryptophan. The order of the fields is D gene, V gene, J gene, clone size, CDR3 protein, CDR3 DNA. A D gene is named only where the DNA matches it firmly. Rows give clone size only sometimes, using once, few, many, or a class for an expanded clone.

NA	TRBV23-1	TRBJ2-7	NA	CASSQSRRRTYEQYF	TGCGCCAGCAGTCAATCGAGGCGGCGGACTTACGAGCAGTACTTC
TRBD1	TRBV10-2	TRBJ2-7	once	CASSEGDRAYEQYF	TGCGCCAGCAGTGAGGGTGACAGGGCTTACGAGCAGTACTTC
TRBD2	TRBV2	TRBJ2-3	NA	CASTSGGSDTQYF	TGTGCCAGCACTAGCGGGGGTTCAGATACGCAGTATTTT
NA	TRBV7-2	TRBJ2-7	NA	CASSLGSYEQYF	TGTGCCAGCAGCTTAGGGAGCTACGAGCAGTACTTC
NA	TRBV6-1	TRBJ2-1	few	CASSERRVGGSSEQFF	TGTGCCAGCAGTGAACGGCGGGTGGGTGGATCGAGTGAGCAGTTCTTC
TRBD1	TRBV7-8	TRBJ2-3	NA	CASRFRQGTDTQYF	TGTGCCAGCAGGTTTAGACAGGGAACAGATACGCAGTATTTT
TRBD1	TRBV5-5	TRBJ1-4	NA	CASSRQGRDNEKLFF	TGTGCCAGCAGCCGACAGGGTCGAGATAATGAAAAACTGTTTTTT
NA	TRBV2	TRBJ2-2	once	CASRYYRESAGELFF	TGTGCCAGCCGATACTACAGGGAATCGGCCGGGGAGCTGTTTTTT
NA	TRBV2	TRBJ1-4	once	CASSGPSATNEKLFF	TGTGCCAGCAGTGGGCCGAGCGCAACTAATGAAAAACTGTTTTTT
NA	TRBV19	TRBJ2-4	NA	CASSISGDIQYF	TGTGCCAGTAGTATTTCAGGGGACATTCAGTACTTC
TRBD1	TRBV7-9	TRBJ2-7	few	CASSLEKGQGGGEQYF	TGTGCCAGCAGCTTAGAAAAGGGACAGGGGGGAGGCGAGCAGTACTTC
NA	TRBV10-2	TRBJ2-7	NA	CAVRLGPLYEQYF	TGCGCCGTTCGACTAGGCCCCCTCTACGAGCAGTACTTC
TRBD1	TRBV10-3	TRBJ1-5	few	CAIRKTGYEYWNQPQHF	TGTGCCATCAGGAAGACAGGGTACGAGTATTGGAATCAGCCCCAGCATTTT
NA	TRBV27	TRBJ2-6	NA	CATGSSGANVLTF	TGTGCCACCGGGAGCTCTGGGGCCAACGTCCTGACTTTC
NA	TRBV6-5	TRBJ2-7	few	CASSPRSGYEQYF	TGTGCCAGCAGTCCACGGTCGGGCTACGAGCAGTACTTC
NA	TRBV6-1	TRBJ1-1	few	CASSEQPHAGNTEAFF	TGTGCCAGCAGTGAACAGCCCCACGCGGGGAACACTGAAGCTTTCTTT
TRBD1	TRBV28	TRBJ1-6	NA	CASSSNRGLFSPLHF	TGTGCCAGCAGTTCCAACAGGGGGTTATTTTCACCCCTCCACTTT
TRBD1	TRBV6-5	TRBJ2-7	NA	CASGQAYEQYF	TGTGCCAGCGGACAGGCCTACGAGCAGTACTTC
NA	TRBV27	TRBJ2-3	NA	CASSFFTDTQYF	TGTGCCAGCAGTTTCTTCACAGATACGCAGTATTTT
TRBD2	TRBV7-9	TRBJ2-1	NA	CASRPGGGYNEQFF	TGTGCCAGCAGACCAGGCGGGGGCTACAATGAGCAGTTCTTC
TRBD1	TRBV5-6	TRBJ2-5	once	CASSLRDSGTQYF	TGTGCCAGCAGCCTACGGGACAGTGGGACCCAGTACTTC
NA	TRBV6-6	TRBJ1-4	few	CASSLRPAQEKLFF	TGTGCCAGCAGTTTGCGGCCCGCCCAGGAAAAACTGTTTTTT
TRBD2	TRBV2	TRBJ2-1	NA	CASSSGGSSYNEQFF	TGTGCCAGCAGTAGCGGGGGAAGCTCCTACAATGAGCAGTTCTTC
TRBD1	TRBV7-8	TRBJ1-1	NA	CASSSPRTGRPRVNTEAFF	TGTGCCAGCAGCTCACCTAGGACAGGCCGACCGCGGGTTAACACTGAAGCTTTCTTT
TRBD1	TRBV6-5	TRBJ2-7	NA	CASSGGQVYEQYF	TGTGCCAGCAGTGGGGGACAGGTTTACGAGCAGTACTTC
NA	TRBV5-5	TRBJ2-3	NA	CASSADSRTDTQYF	TGTGCCAGCAGCGCAGACAGCCGCACAGATACGCAGTATTTT